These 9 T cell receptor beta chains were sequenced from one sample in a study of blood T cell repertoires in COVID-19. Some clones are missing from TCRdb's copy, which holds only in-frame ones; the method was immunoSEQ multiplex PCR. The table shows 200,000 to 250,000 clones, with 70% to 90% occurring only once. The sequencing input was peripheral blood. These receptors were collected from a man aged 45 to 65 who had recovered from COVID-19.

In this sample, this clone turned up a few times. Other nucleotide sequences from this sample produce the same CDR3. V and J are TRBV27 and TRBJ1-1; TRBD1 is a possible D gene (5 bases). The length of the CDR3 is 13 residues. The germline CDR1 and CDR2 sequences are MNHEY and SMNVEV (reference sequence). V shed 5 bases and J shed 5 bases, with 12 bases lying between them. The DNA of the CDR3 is TGTGCCAGCAGTCTCCAGGGTAGGACTGAAGCTTTCTTT. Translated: CASSLQGRTEAFF.

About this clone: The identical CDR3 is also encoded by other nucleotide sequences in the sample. The CDR3, as DNA: TGTGCCAGCAGCGTGACAGGGTTGGAGACCCAGTACTTC. Protein sequence: CASSVTGLETQYF. V gene TRBV9 combines with J gene TRBJ2-5; 7 bases agree with TRBD1. Germline-derived CDR1 and CDR2 are SGDLS and YYNGEE. The CDR3 runs to 13 residues. V dropped 2 bases and J dropped 5; count of bases not matched to a gene: 3.

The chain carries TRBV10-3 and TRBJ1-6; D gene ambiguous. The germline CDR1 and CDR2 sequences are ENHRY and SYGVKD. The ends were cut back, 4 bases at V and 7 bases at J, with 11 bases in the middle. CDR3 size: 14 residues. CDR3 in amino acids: CAISVQVTNSPLHF. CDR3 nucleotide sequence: TGTGCCATCAGTGTCCAGGTGACGAATTCACCCCTCCACTTT.

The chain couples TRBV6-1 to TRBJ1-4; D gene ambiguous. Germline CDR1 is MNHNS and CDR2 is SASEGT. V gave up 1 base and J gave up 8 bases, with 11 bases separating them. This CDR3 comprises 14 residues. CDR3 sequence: CASSEDPGREKLFF. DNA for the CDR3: TGTGCCAGCAGTGAAGATCCGGGGAGGGAAAAACTGTTTTTT.

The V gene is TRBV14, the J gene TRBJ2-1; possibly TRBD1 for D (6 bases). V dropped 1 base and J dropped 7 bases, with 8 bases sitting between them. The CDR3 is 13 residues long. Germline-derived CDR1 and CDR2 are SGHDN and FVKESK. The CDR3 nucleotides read TGTGCCAGCAGCCAAGCCAGGGGTAATGAGCAGTTCTTC. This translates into CASSQARGNEQFF.

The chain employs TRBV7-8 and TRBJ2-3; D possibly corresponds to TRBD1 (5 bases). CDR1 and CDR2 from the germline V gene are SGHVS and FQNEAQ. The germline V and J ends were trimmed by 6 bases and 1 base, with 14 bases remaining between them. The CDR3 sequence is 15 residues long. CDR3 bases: TGTGCCAGCAGTTCGCAGGGCTACCGCACAGATACGCAGTATTTT. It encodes CASSSQGYRTDTQYF.

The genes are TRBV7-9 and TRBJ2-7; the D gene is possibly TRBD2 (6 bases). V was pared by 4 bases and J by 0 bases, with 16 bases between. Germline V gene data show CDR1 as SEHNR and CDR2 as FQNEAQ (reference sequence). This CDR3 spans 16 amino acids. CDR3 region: CASSSQGGGSSYEQYF. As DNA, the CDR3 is TGTGCCAGCAGCTCCCAGGGAGGAGGGAGCTCCTACGAGCAGTACTTC.

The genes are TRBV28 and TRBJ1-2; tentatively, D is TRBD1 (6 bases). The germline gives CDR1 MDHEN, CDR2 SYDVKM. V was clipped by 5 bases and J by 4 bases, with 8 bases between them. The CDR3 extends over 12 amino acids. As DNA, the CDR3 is TGTGCCAGCAGTCCCAGGGGCTATGGCTACACCTTC. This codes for CASSPRGYGYTF.

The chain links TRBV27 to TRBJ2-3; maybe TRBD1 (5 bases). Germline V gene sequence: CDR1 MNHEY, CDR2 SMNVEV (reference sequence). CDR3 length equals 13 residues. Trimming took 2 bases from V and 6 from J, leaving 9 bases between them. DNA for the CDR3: TGTGCCAGCAGTTTAAGGGGCGGTGATACGCAGTATTTT. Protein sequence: CASSLRGGDTQYF.